A single sample gave rise to the 9 T cell receptor beta chains below, sequenced in a study of CD8+CD57+ T cells in acquired aplastic anemia. Profiling that covered TCR beta VDJ and CDR3 relied on genomic DNA as its template. TCRdb analysed the reads with MiXCR anew, one entry per CDR3 protein. The sample includes 42,000 or so distinct CDR3 sequences, approximately 67% of them seen just once. Sequenced: sorted CD4+, CD8+, or CD8+CD57+ T cells (not recorded which) from PBMCs. These receptor sequences come from a human donor in good health, serving as a control.

The chain joins TRBV15 to TRBJ1-1, with TRBD1 as a possible D gene (6 bases). V lost 3 bases to trimming and J lost 4 bases, with 15 bases between them. This CDR3 contains 15 residues. Looked up from germline, CDR1 is LNHNV and CDR2 is YYDKDF (reference sequence). In DNA form, the CDR3 reads TGTGCCACCAGCAGCCGCAGGGGTTTTAGCACTGAAGCTTTCTTT. Translated, it gives CATSSRRGFSTEAFF.

The chain couples TRBV10-3 to TRBJ1-6; the D gene is possibly TRBD1 (5 bases). Deletions cut 0 bases from V and 10 bases from J, with 7 bases between. The V gene's germline CDR1 is ENHRY and CDR2 SYGVKD. This CDR3 comprises 13 residues. Written as DNA, the CDR3 is TGTGCCATCAGTGAGTCGAAGGGGTCACCCCTCCACTTT. This sequence encodes CAISESKGSPLHF.

The chain recombines TRBV29-1 with TRBJ2-7; perhaps TRBD2 as D (6 bases). V lost 0 bases, J lost 7 bases, and 13 bases lay in between. Germline CDR1 and CDR2: SQVTM and ANQGSEA. This CDR3 is 13 amino acids long. The CDR3 DNA follows: TGCAGCGTTGAAGATAGGGGAGGAAGGGAGCAGTACTTC. It yields the protein CSVEDRGGREQYF.

This clonotype was detected once. Its ends do not fully match the called genes, so a read error is possible. The chain employs TRBV6-5 and TRBJ1-6, with D unresolved. This CDR3 is 13 amino acids long. Germline V gene data show CDR1 as MNHEY and CDR2 as SVGAGI. The CDR3 loop is CASSYAMNSPLYF. CDR3 DNA sequence: TGTGCCAGCAGTTACGCTATGAATTCACCCCTCTACTTT.

Points on this clonotype: At one boundary the junction diverges from the germline segment, which might be a read error. The chain joins TRBV7-9 to TRBJ2-3; D is uncertain. CDR3 length equals 14 residues. Per the germline V gene, CDR1 is SEHNR and CDR2 is FQNEAQ (reference sequence). CDR3 sequence (DNA): TGTGCCGGCAGCTTAACGATGGTGCCAGATACGCAGTATTTT. It specifies CAGSLTMVPDTQYF.

This clonotype is categorized as medium-sized. This sequence joins TRBV10-3 and TRBJ1-5; D remains unclear. The CDR3 is 13 amino acids. Trimming shortened V by 10 bases and J by 5 bases, and 15 bases separated the two germline ends. CDR1 and CDR2 from the germline V gene are ENHRY and SYGVKD. CDR3: CATHGRPHQPQHF. For the CDR3, the DNA is TGTGCCACCCATGGCCGTCCGCATCAGCCCCAGCATTTT.

The rearrangement links TRBV19 to TRBJ2-5, with TRBD2 identical over 7 bases. After removal of 5 bases from V and 2 bases from J, the junction contained 8 bases not matched to a gene. The CDR3 covers 15 residues. Germline assignment: CDR1 LNHDA and CDR2 SQIVND (reference sequence). This CDR3 reads CASSWAGVDQETQYF. Here the CDR3 DNA reads TGTGCCAGTAGTTGGGCGGGAGTTGATCAAGAGACCCAGTACTTC. The whole variable domain, remainder taken from reference TRBV19 and TRBJ2-5, is DGGITQSPKYLFRKEGQNVTLSCEQNLNHDAMYWYRQDPGQGLRLIYYSQIVNDFQKGDIAEGYSVSREKKESFPLTVTSAQKNPTAFYLCASSWAGVDQETQYFGPGTRLLVL.

The V and J genes are TRBV25-1 and TRBJ1-5; D is ambiguous. V lost 1 base and J lost 4, with 8 bases in between. CDR1 and CDR2 (germline): MGHDK, SYGVNS. The CDR3 extends over 14 amino acids. The CDR3 loop reads CASSESGSNQPQHF. The CDR3 coding sequence is TGTGCCAGCAGTGAATCGGGCAGTAATCAGCCCCAGCATTTT. Filled out from reference TRBV25-1 and TRBJ1-5, the complete variable domain reads EADIYQTPRYLVIGTGKKITLECSQTMGHDKMYWYQQDPGMELHLIHYSYGVNSTEKGDLSSESTVSRIRTEHFPLTLESARPSHTSQYLCASSESGSNQPQHFGDGTRLSIL.

J is TRBJ1-2 and V is TRBV20-1; D unclear. CDR3 length: 12 residues. CDR1 is DFQATT, CDR2 SNEGSKA, per germline (reference sequence). The germline V and J ends were trimmed by 4 bases and 0 bases, with 6 bases remaining between them. The DNA for the CDR3 is TGCAGTGCTACCCAGACTAACTATGGCTACACCTTC. Protein: CSATQTNYGYTF.